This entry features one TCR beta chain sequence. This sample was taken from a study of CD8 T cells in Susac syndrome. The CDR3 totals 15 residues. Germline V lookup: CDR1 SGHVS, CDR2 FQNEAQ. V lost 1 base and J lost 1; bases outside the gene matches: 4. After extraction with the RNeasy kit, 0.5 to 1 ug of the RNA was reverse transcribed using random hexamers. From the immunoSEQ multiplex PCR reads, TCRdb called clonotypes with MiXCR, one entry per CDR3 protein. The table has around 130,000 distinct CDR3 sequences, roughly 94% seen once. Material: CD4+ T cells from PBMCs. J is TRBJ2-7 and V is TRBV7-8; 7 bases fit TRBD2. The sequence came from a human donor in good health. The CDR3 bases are TGTGCCAGCAGCTTAGTACTAGCGAGTTCCTACGAGCAGTACTTC. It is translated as CASSLVLASSYEQYF.